This TCR beta chain was identified during a study of T-cell reconstitution after alpha-beta-depleted transplantation in children. Trimming stripped 11 bases from V and 1 base from J, with 8 bases between. The CDR3 is 11 amino acids. Germline CDR1 reads MNHEY; CDR2 reads SVGAGI. The TCRbeta library was prepared with unique molecular identifiers. TCRdb ran MiXCR on the PCR reads and lists one entry per CDR3 protein. Here the sample spans 400,000 to 500,000 distinct CDR3 sequences, under 13% being singletons. This sequence was found in a human donor who donated a stem cell graft to a child with acute myeloid leukemia. V and J are TRBV6-5 and TRBJ1-1, with no clear D. Source: PBMCs from the stem cell graft donor, taken from the stem cell graft. This chain's CDR3 is CAAGRNTEAFF. The CDR3 DNA is TGTGCCGCCGGGAGGAACACTGAAGCTTTCTTT.